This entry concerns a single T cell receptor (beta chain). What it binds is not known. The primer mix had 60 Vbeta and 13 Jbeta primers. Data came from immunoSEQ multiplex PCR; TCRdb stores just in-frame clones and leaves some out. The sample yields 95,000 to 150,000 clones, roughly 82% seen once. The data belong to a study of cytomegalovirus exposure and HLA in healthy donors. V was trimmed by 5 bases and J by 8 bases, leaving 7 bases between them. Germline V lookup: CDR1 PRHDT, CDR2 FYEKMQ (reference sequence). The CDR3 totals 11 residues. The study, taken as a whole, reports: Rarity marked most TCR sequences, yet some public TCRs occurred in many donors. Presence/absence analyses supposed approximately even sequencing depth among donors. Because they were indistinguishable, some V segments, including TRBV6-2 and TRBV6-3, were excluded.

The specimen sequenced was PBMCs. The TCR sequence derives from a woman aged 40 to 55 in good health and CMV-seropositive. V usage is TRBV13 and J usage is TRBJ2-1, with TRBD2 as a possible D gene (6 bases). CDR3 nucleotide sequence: TGTGCCAGCAGCGTAGCGGATGAGCAGTTCTTC. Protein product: CASSVADEQFF.